Following are 30 T cell receptor beta chains from one sample sequenced in a study of blood T cell repertoires in COVID-19. The method was immunoSEQ multiplex PCR; TCRdb's version includes in-frame clones alone and lacks a portion of them. This table holds 330,000 or so clones, about 87% found once. Sequenced: peripheral blood. Receptor source: a man aged 30 to 45 with COVID-19, enrolled during active disease.

The gene calls are TRBV28 and TRBJ1-2; D not certain. Germline V gene data show CDR1 as MDHEN and CDR2 as SYDVKM. Trimming cost V 4 bases and J 4 bases, with 13 bases left between them. CDR3 length: 14 amino acids. The CDR3 protein is CASSSRGGSYGYTF. For the CDR3, the DNA is TGTGCCAGCAGTTCCCGTGGAGGCTCCTATGGCTACACCTTC.

The V and J genes are TRBV18 and TRBJ2-7; 8 bases are shared with TRBD1. The V gene's germline CDR1 is KGHSH and CDR2 LQKENI. The V and J ends lost 6 bases and 2 bases, in that order; junction bases with no gene match: 6. This CDR3 region has 14 residues. Here the CDR3 DNA reads TGTGCCAGCTCCCCGGGACAGGCCGCCTACGAGCAGTACTTC. This sequence encodes CASSPGQAAYEQYF.

The chain links TRBV7-2 to TRBJ1-5, with D unclear. Germline lookup yields CDR1 SGHTA and CDR2 FQGNSA. Trimming left V 7 bases short and J 1 base short, with 8 bases between. The CDR3 is 13 residues long. CDR3 amino acids: CASTLLSNQPQHF. The CDR3 region has the DNA TGTGCCAGCACCCTTTTGAGCAATCAGCCCCAGCATTTT.

The J gene is TRBJ1-5, the V gene TRBV6-5, with D possibly TRBD1 on 5 matching bases. The CDR3 length is 13 residues. Germline values: CDR1 MNHEY, CDR2 SVGAGI. V dropped 2 bases and J dropped 6 bases, with 8 bases sitting between them. The CDR3: CASSYQGLQPQHF. The CDR3 coding sequence is TGTGCCAGCAGTTACCAGGGCCTTCAGCCCCAGCATTTT.

The chain couples TRBV5-1 to TRBJ2-7, with TRBD1 matching over 9 bases. V was pared by 4 bases and J by 0 bases, with 5 bases of the junction left unmatched. The CDR3 contains 15 residues. In germline, CDR1 is SGHRS, CDR2 YFSETQ. The CDR3 DNA follows: TGCGCCAGCAGCCAAACAGGGGGCCTCTCCTACGAGCAGTACTTC. Translating it yields CASSQTGGLSYEQYF. The whole variable domain, filled in from reference TRBV5-1 and TRBJ2-7, reads KAGVTQTPRYLIKTRGQQVTLSCSPISGHRSVSWYQQTPGQGLQFLFEYFSETQRNKGNFPGRFSGRQFSNSRSEMNVSTLELGDSALYLCASSQTGGLSYEQYFGPGTRLTVT.

The V gene is TRBV5-6, the J gene TRBJ2-3; 7 nucleotides agree with TRBD1. In germline, CDR1 is SGHDT, CDR2 YYEEEE. J lost 3 bases, V lost 0 bases, and 4 bases had no gene match. CDR3 length equals 15 residues. CDR3 sequence reads: CASSLGRGLTDTQYF. DNA of the CDR3: TGTGCCAGCAGCTTGGGCAGGGGGTTAACAGATACGCAGTATTTT.

The chain links TRBV30 to TRBJ1-6; TRBD1 matches 11 bases. J was trimmed by 19 bases and V by 0 bases; bases with no gene match: 5. CDR1 and CDR2 from the germline V gene are GTSNPN and SVGIG (reference sequence). This CDR3 contains 12 residues. The chain's CDR3 is CAWSVPGTGGHF. The CDR3 nucleotides are TGTGCCTGGAGTGTACCCGGGACAGGGGGGCACTTT.

This clone has a single count. As DNA, the CDR3 is TGTGCCTGGAGTTCTACGACCTGGACAGCGGGATATGGCTACACCTTC. Its protein is CAWSSTTWTAGYGYTF. The chain combines TRBV30 with TRBJ1-2, with D possibly TRBD1 on 6 matching bases. Trimming removed 2 bases from V and 5 bases from J, with 21 bases in between. CDR3 length: 16 amino acids. Germline CDR1 and CDR2: GTSNPN and SVGIG (reference sequence).

The V and J genes are TRBV5-1 and TRBJ2-7, with 7 bases aligning to TRBD2. Germline loops: CDR1 SGHRS, CDR2 YFSETQ. Trimming cost V 0 bases and J 4 bases; bases outside gene matches: 7. CDR3 length: 15 residues. CDR3 coding DNA: TGCGCCAGCAGCTTGGCCGCTAGCGGCCAATACGAGCAGTACTTC. Translation gives CASSLAASGQYEQYF.

The CDR3 DNA reads as TGTGCCAGCATTATGAATGAAAAACTGTTTTTT. Translated, it gives CASIMNEKLFF. The gene calls are TRBV6-5 and TRBJ1-4, with D hard to call. Germline CDR1 MNHEY, CDR2 SVGAGI. With 7 bases removed from V and 5 bases from J, the gap between germline ends came to 5 bases. This CDR3 contains 11 residues.

The gene calls are TRBV5-5 and TRBJ2-3; 8 positions agree with TRBD2. J lost 3 bases, V lost 6 bases, and 3 bases had no gene match. Germline CDR1 is SGHKS and CDR2 is YYEKEE (reference sequence). CDR3 length: 13 amino acids. CDR3 DNA: TGTGCCAGCACCCGGGAGGGGACAGATACGCAGTATTTT. Translated, it gives CASTREGTDTQYF.

The V gene is TRBV20-1, the J gene TRBJ1-1, with D possibly TRBD1 on 5 matching bases. Trimming stripped 3 bases from V and 3 bases from J, with 11 bases between. CDR3 length equals 13 residues. Germline lookup yields CDR1 DFQATT and CDR2 SNEGSKA (reference sequence). The chain's CDR3 is CSASRGYDTEAFF. In nucleotides, the CDR3 is TGCAGTGCTAGTAGGGGTTACGACACTGAAGCTTTCTTT.

The V and J genes are TRBV18 and TRBJ1-1, with D unclear. Trimming pared 0 bases from V and 6 bases from J, leaving 14 bases between. Germline CDR1 reads KGHSH; CDR2 reads LQKENI. This CDR3 has 15 residues. CDR3 coding DNA: TGTGCCAGCTCACCACCGTCAGAGGCCCTGGCTGAAGCTTTCTTT. It yields the protein CASSPPSEALAEAFF.

CDR3 sequence (DNA): TGTGCCAGCAGTTACTCTAGACAGAATGAAAAACTGTTTTTT. It yields the protein CASSYSRQNEKLFF. This chain joins TRBV6-5 and TRBJ1-4, with a possible D match to TRBD1 (5 bases). V lost 0 bases, J lost 5 bases, and 7 bases lay in between. CDR1 and CDR2 from the germline V gene are MNHEY and SVGAGI. This CDR3 is built from 14 residues.

This chain links TRBV10-3 with TRBJ2-3; the D gene is possibly TRBD1 (6 bases). The CDR3 covers 17 residues. Germline loops: CDR1 ENHRY, CDR2 SYGVKD. Deletions cut 4 bases from V and 0 bases from J, with 17 bases between. CDR3 DNA: TGTGCCATCAGTGGGACAGAAATGAGTTCTAGCACAGATACGCAGTATTTT. Amino acid sequence: CAISGTEMSSSTDTQYF.

The rearrangement links TRBV30 to TRBJ1-2; D perhaps matches TRBD1 (6 bases). This CDR3 contains 15 residues. Deletions cut 4 bases from V and 3 bases from J, with 18 bases between. From germline, CDR1 is GTSNPN and CDR2 SVGIG (reference sequence). The CDR3 DNA sequence: TGTGCCTGGAACTCTCCGGCGGGGGCAGACTATGGCTACACCTTC. Residues: CAWNSPAGADYGYTF.

V gene TRBV12-2 combines with J gene TRBJ2-1; the table's D call, TRBD2, was not checked against the DNA. TRBV12-2 is given as a pseudogene. The CDR3 sequence is 17 residues long. The CDR3 sequence is CASRLTLGTRHYNEQFF. The CDR3 DNA reads as TGTGCAAGTCGCTTAACCCTCGGGACTAGACACTACAATGAGCAGTTCTTC.

The CDR3 sequence is CSATAYEQYF. DNA for the CDR3: TGCAGTGCTACGGCCTACGAGCAGTACTTC. The rearrangement joins TRBV20-1 to TRBJ2-7, with D hard to call. V shed 4 bases and J shed 2 bases, with 3 bases lying between them. Germline values: CDR1 DFQATT, CDR2 SNEGSKA (reference sequence). This CDR3 region has 10 residues.

As regards this clone: The junction and the germline gene differ at one end; a read error may be behind it. The chain uses TRBV28 and TRBJ1-5; TRBD1 agrees at 8 bases. This CDR3 is built from 15 residues. CDR1 is MDHEN and CDR2 is SYDVKM in the germline V gene. The CDR3: CTSSSPGTGLLAQHF. CDR3 nucleotide sequence: TGTACCAGCAGTTCGCCCGGGACAGGCCTTCTTGCCCAGCATTTT.

This chain links TRBV10-3 with TRBJ2-1; 10 bases map to TRBD1. Unmatched junction bases numbered 11, after V lost 2 bases and J lost 4 bases. Germline V lookup: CDR1 ENHRY, CDR2 SYGVKD. There are 18 residues in the CDR3. The CDR3 DNA reads as TGTGCCATCAGTGAGCGCCTAGGCAGGGACAGGGGATACAATGAGCAGTTCTTC. As protein: CAISERLGRDRGYNEQFF.

This clone was observed a single time. V and J are TRBV5-1 and TRBJ2-3; D not resolved. The CDR3 is 16 amino acids. Germline values: CDR1 SGHRS, CDR2 YFSETQ. V was shortened by 0 bases and J by 2 bases, with 13 bases between the two germline ends. The CDR3: CASSLAPRSSTDTQYF. The CDR3 bases are TGCGCCAGCAGCTTGGCCCCTCGAAGCTCCACAGATACGCAGTATTTT.

The chain carries TRBV27 and TRBJ2-4; 14 bases are a match to TRBD2. The V and J ends lost 4 bases and 6 bases, in that order; junction bases with no gene match: 8. The CDR3 covers 17 residues. CDR1 and CDR2 (germline): MNHEY, SMNVEV (reference sequence). The CDR3 nucleotides are TGTGCCAGCAGTTCACGGACTAGCGGGAGGCATATAAACATTCAGTACTTC. Its protein is CASSSRTSGRHINIQYF.

This chain uses TRBV5-5 with TRBJ1-5, with 8 bases fitting TRBD1. Germline V gene data show CDR1 as SGHKS and CDR2 as YYEKEE (reference sequence). The V segment lost 0 bases and the J segment 2 bases; nucleotides outside the gene matches: 7. There are 17 residues in the CDR3. Here the CDR3 DNA reads TGTGCCAGCAGCTTGGGCAGGGGGCATGGAGGCAATCAGCCCCAGCATTTT. Translated, it gives CASSLGRGHGGNQPQHF.

This sequence joins TRBV11-2 and TRBJ2-3, with TRBD2 identical over 11 bases. Germline values: CDR1 SGHAT, CDR2 FQNNGV. CDR3 size: 16 residues. V was clipped by 5 bases and J by 2 bases; unmatched bases: 6. In DNA, the CDR3 is TGTGCCAGCAGCATGGTAGCGGGAGGGGTCACAGATACGCAGTATTTT. It yields the protein CASSMVAGGVTDTQYF.

The gene calls are TRBV12-5 and TRBJ1-5; TRBD1 agrees at 7 bases. The CDR3 length is 14 residues. Germline-derived CDR1 and CDR2 are LGHNT and FRNRAP. Losses at the gene ends were 3 bases for V and 6 bases for J; bases not matched to a gene: 5. CDR3 sequence: CASGLGGGPQPQHF. The CDR3 region has the DNA TGTGCTAGTGGTTTAGGAGGGGGCCCTCAGCCCCAGCATTTT.

The chain combines TRBV19 with TRBJ1-1; 7 bases are a match to TRBD1. Unmatched junction bases numbered 19, after V lost 9 bases and J lost 3 bases. The V gene's germline CDR1 is LNHDA and CDR2 SQIVND (reference sequence). The CDR3 totals 17 residues. The CDR3 sequence is CASPPSRGRVKYTEAFF. In DNA form, the CDR3 reads TGTGCCAGCCCCCCATCGAGGGGGCGAGTAAAGTACACTGAAGCTTTCTTT.

V gene TRBV2 combines with J gene TRBJ2-7, with D possibly matching TRBD2 (6 bases). Per germline, CDR1 SNHLY and CDR2 FYNNEI. The CDR3 totals 14 residues. V lost 0 bases and J lost 12, with 18 bases in between. The CDR3 spells CASSEARREVRRYF. The CDR3 DNA is TGTGCCAGCAGTGAAGCGAGGAGGGAGGTTAGACGGTACTTC.

The chain carries TRBV28 and TRBJ2-7; D ambiguous. CDR3 length: 11 amino acids. Germline CDR1 reads MDHEN; CDR2 reads SYDVKM. V was pared by 7 bases and J by 3 bases, with 7 bases between. The CDR3, as DNA: TGTGCCAGCACTGCAGTCTACGAGCAGTACTTC. Its translation: CASTAVYEQYF.

The CDR3 loop reads CASSLKAGGPNTEAFF. Here the CDR3 DNA reads TGTGCCAGCAGCTTAAAGGCAGGGGGCCCGAACACTGAAGCTTTCTTT. The chain links TRBV7-9 to TRBJ1-1; 8 nucleotides line up with TRBD1. Trimming removed 2 bases from V and 1 base from J; junction bases left unmatched: 6. CDR3 length: 16 amino acids. Germline CDR1 and CDR2: SEHNR and FQNEAQ (reference sequence). Combining the CDR3 with reference TRBV7-9 and TRBJ1-1 gives the whole variable domain DTGVSQNPRHKITKRGQNVTFRCDPISEHNRLYWYRQTLGQGPEFLTYFQNEAQLEKSRLLSDRFSAERPKGSFSTLEIQRTEQGDSAMYLCASSLKAGGPNTEAFFGQGTRLTVV.

The chain employs TRBV10-3 and TRBJ1-1; possible D gene TRBD1, 5 bases. Germline CDR1 reads ENHRY; CDR2 reads SYGVKD. There are 17 residues in the CDR3. Trimming took 7 bases from V and 0 from J, leaving 21 bases between them. The CDR3 DNA is TGTGCCATCAAACGGGGGGGTAGGGGCGACATGAACACTGAAGCTTTCTTT. Translated: CAIKRGGRGDMNTEAFF.